The 6 T cell receptor beta chains below all came from one sample that was sequenced in a study of glioma-infiltrating T cells after dendritic cell vaccination. Sequencing was performed with immunoSEQ multiplex PCR; in TCRdb, only in-frame clones are kept and a portion is missing. Among tens of thousands of clones, approximately 90% were seen once, and the ten largest hold 3% to 3.5%. The sample was blood, taken before dendritic cell vaccination. The receptors originated from a human donor with glioblastoma.

This chain joins TRBV15 and TRBJ1-1; D unclear. The V and J ends lost 0 bases and 1 base respectively, with 6 bases between them. This CDR3 region has 14 residues. Germline CDR1 is LNHNV and CDR2 is YYDKDF (reference sequence). Here the CDR3 DNA reads TGTGCCACCAGCAGAGAAGCGGAGAACACTGAAGCTTTCTTT. Its protein product is CATSREAENTEAFF. The variable domain in full, completed from reference TRBV15 and TRBJ1-1, reads DAMVIQNPRYQVTQFGKPVTLSCSQTLNHNVMYWYQQKSSQAPKLLFHYYDKDFNNEADTPDNFQSRRPNTSFCFLDIRSPGLGDTAMYLCATSREAENTEAFFGQGTRLTVV.

The chain uses TRBV6-6 and TRBJ1-1; 9 bases agree with TRBD1. The CDR3 runs 14 residues. With V trimmed by 7 bases and J by 1 base, 4 bases remained unmatched. From germline, CDR1 is MNHNY and CDR2 SVGAGI (reference sequence). In DNA, the CDR3 is TGTGCCAGCACTTCGACAGGGGGGAACACTGAAGCTTTCTTT. This sequence encodes CASTSTGGNTEAFF.

This chain links TRBV5-1 with TRBJ2-1, with 8 positions matching TRBD2. The V segment lost 7 bases and the J segment 3 bases; nucleotides outside the gene matches: 6. Germline loops: CDR1 SGHRS, CDR2 YFSETQ. The CDR3 extends over 14 amino acids. Here the CDR3 DNA reads TGCGCCAGCGGGAGCGGGAGTCTCTACAATGAGCAGTTCTTC. This encodes CASGSGSLYNEQFF.

The gene calls are TRBV2 and TRBJ2-7; possibly TRBD1 for D (5 bases). V was shortened by 8 bases and J by 4 bases, with 9 bases between the two germline ends. CDR3 length: 11 residues. The germline V gene has CDR1 SNHLY and CDR2 FYNNEI. The CDR3 DNA sequence: TGTGCCAGCGGGCAGGGTTACGAGCAGTACTTC. This encodes CASGQGYEQYF. Looking up the rest from reference TRBV2 and TRBJ2-7 gives the full variable domain: EPEVTQTPSHQVTQMGQEVILRCVPISNHLYFYWYRQILGQKVEFLVSFYNNEISEKSEIFDDQFSVERPDGSNFTLKIRSTKLEDSAMYFCASGQGYEQYFGPGTRLTVT.

This chain connects TRBV11-3 to TRBJ2-1; 7 bases fit TRBD2. The J segment lost 4 bases and the V segment lost 5 bases, leaving 5 bases of the junction unmatched. The CDR3 runs 14 residues. The germline V gene encodes CDR1 SGHNT and CDR2 YENEEA. The CDR3, as DNA: TGTGCCAGCAGCACGGGGGGAACATACAATGAGCAGTTCTTC. It encodes CASSTGGTYNEQFF. Combining the CDR3 with reference TRBV11-3 and TRBJ2-1 gives the whole variable domain EAGVVQSPRYKIIEKKQPVAFWCNPISGHNTLYWYLQNLGQGPELLIRYENEEAVDDSQLPKDRFSAERLKGVDSTLKIQPAELGDSAVYLCASSTGGTYNEQFFGPGTRLTVL.

The V gene is TRBV2, the J gene TRBJ1-3; maybe TRBD1 (5 bases). Germline V gives CDR1 SNHLY, CDR2 FYNNEI. This CDR3 is 13 amino acids long. Trimming cost V 3 bases and J 3 bases, with 6 bases left between them. The CDR3 protein is CASSDRVGNTIYF. The CDR3 nucleotides are TGTGCCAGCAGTGACAGGGTTGGAAACACCATATATTTT. Full variable domain (missing parts from reference TRBV2 and TRBJ1-3): EPEVTQTPSHQVTQMGQEVILRCVPISNHLYFYWYRQILGQKVEFLVSFYNNEISEKSEIFDDQFSVERPDGSNFTLKIRSTKLEDSAMYFCASSDRVGNTIYFGEGSWLTVV.